A single sample is the source of the 16 T cell receptor beta chains below, sequenced in a study of molecular identifiers for immune sequencing clone quantification. TCRdb itself ran the PCR reads through MiXCR, one entry per CDR3 protein. This table has hundreds of thousands of distinct CDR3 sequences, 25% appearing once. Sequencing was performed on naive CD8+ T cells from blood, with Jurkat cell RNA spiked in. Specified subset: FACS-sorted CD8+CD4-CCR7+CD45RA+ naive T cells. The receptor set was obtained from a human donor in good health. Some libraries in this study had Jurkat cell RNA spiked in.

The rearrangement links TRBV4-1 to TRBJ1-1; D call uncertain. Germline V gene lookup returns CDR1 MGHRA and CDR2 YSYEKL. This CDR3 has 16 residues. Trimming left V 4 bases short and J 0 bases short, with 15 bases between. Here the CDR3 reads CASSPPIGRMNTEAFF. CDR3 DNA sequence: TGCGCCAGCAGCCCACCTATTGGGCGCATGAACACTGAAGCTTTCTTT.

Notes on this clonotype: Its ends do not fully match the called genes, so a read error is possible. The J gene is TRBJ1-4, the V gene TRBV4-2, with D possibly TRBD1 on 5 matching bases. The CDR3 is 15 amino acids. In germline, CDR1 is LGHNA, CDR2 YNFKEQ. CDR3: CASSQGRALNEELFF. CDR3 bases: TGTGCCAGCAGCCAAGGCAGGGCCCTTAATGAAGAACTGTTTTTT.

The chain recombines TRBV4-3 with TRBJ2-3; D not certain. The germline gives CDR1 LGHNA, CDR2 YSLEER. The CDR3 is 17 amino acids. Trimming cost V 2 bases and J 7 bases, with 22 bases left between them. CDR3 bases: TGCGCCAGCAGCCAAACACATTCAGCCACAACAGACTATACGCAGTATTTT. It translates to CASSQTHSATTDYTQYF.

There are many counts of this clonotype. This sequence joins TRBV7-9 and TRBJ2-2; TRBD1 aligns across 11 bases. Losses at the gene ends were 5 bases for V and 3 bases for J; bases not matched to a gene: 8. This CDR3 has 17 residues. Germline lookup yields CDR1 SEHNR and CDR2 FQNEAQ (reference sequence). CDR3 sequence (DNA): TGTGCCAGCAGCGAGGACAGGGGGCCGGGGTACACCGGGGAGCTGTTTTTT. Its translation: CASSEDRGPGYTGELFF.

The chain has TRBV27 and TRBJ2-3, with 9 bases identical to TRBD1. The J segment lost 4 bases and the V segment lost 4 bases, leaving 15 bases of the junction unmatched. CDR1 and CDR2 (germline): MNHEY, SMNVEV (reference sequence). The CDR3 length is 18 residues. In nucleotides, the CDR3 is TGTGCCAGCAGTTCAGGCTCCTCACAGGGGGCTTGGGCAGATACGCAGTATTTT. It translates to CASSSGSSQGAWADTQYF.

In this sample, this clonotype turned up a few times. The chain joins TRBV6-1 to TRBJ2-7; weak D call: TRBD2 (5 bases). The CDR3 totals 15 residues. Per the germline V gene, CDR1 is MNHNS and CDR2 is SASEGT. Trimming removed 1 base from V and 2 bases from J, with 12 bases in between. CDR3 nucleotides: TGTGCCAGCAGTGAAGAGCTGCTAGCCGCCTACGAGCAGTACTTC. It is translated as CASSEELLAAYEQYF.

This clonotype appeared a few times. The genes are TRBV21-1 and TRBJ2-2; TRBD1, the D gene given by the table, was not confirmed from the DNA. TRBV21-1 corresponds to a pseudogene. The CDR3 is 17 residues long. The CDR3: CASTLGLCGANTGERFF. CDR3 DNA sequence: TGTGCCAGCACCCTTGGCCTGTGCGGAGCGAACACCGGGGAGCGGTTTTTT.

This clonotype was counted a few times. The rearrangement joins TRBV21-1 to TRBJ1-4. TRBV21-1 is annotated as a pseudogene. This CDR3 has 17 residues. As DNA, the CDR3 is TGTGCCAGCAGCACTGTTACTCCGTTTACAACTAATGAAAAACTGTTTTTT. It encodes CASSTVTPFTTNEKLFF.

This clonotype was picked up a small number of times. The rearrangement links TRBV7-9 to TRBJ2-7; D tentatively fits TRBD1 or TRBD2 (5 bases each). Trimming removed 6 bases at V and 1 base at J, with 19 bases between. CDR3 length: 16 residues. Looked up from germline, CDR1 is SEHNR and CDR2 is FQNEAQ (reference sequence). The CDR3 DNA sequence: TGTGCCAGCAGACCCACCGGGACGGGTTTTTCCTACGAGCAGTACTTC. Amino acids: CASRPTGTGFSYEQYF.

This clonotype showed up just a few times. The chain is built from TRBV29-1 and TRBJ2-1, with 10 bases fitting TRBD2. Germline CDR1 is SQVTM and CDR2 is ANQGSEA. The V and J ends lost 4 bases and 7 bases, in that order; junction bases with no gene match: 10. The CDR3 runs 15 residues. The CDR3 spells CSVAWRTSGKNEQFF. As DNA, the CDR3 is TGCAGCGTTGCCTGGAGAACTAGCGGGAAGAATGAGCAGTTCTTC.

This chain connects TRBV6-2 or TRBV6-3 to TRBJ2-1; no firm D call. The length of the CDR3 is 13 residues. Germline CDR1 reads MNHEY; CDR2 reads SVGEGT. Trimming left V 2 bases short and J 8 bases short, with 10 bases between. CDR3 DNA sequence: TGTGCCAGCAGTTACGCCAGCGTGGATGAGCAGTTCTTC. This codes for CASSYASVDEQFF.

V and J are TRBV30 and TRBJ2-7; D remains ambiguous. CDR1 is GTSNPN and CDR2 is SVGIG in the germline V gene (reference sequence). V gave up 3 bases and J gave up 0 bases, with 12 bases separating them. The CDR3 is made up of 14 amino acids. CDR3 nucleotide sequence: TGTGCCTGGAGCAAGACCACCAGCTCCTACGAGCAGTACTTC. Translated, it gives CAWSKTTSSYEQYF.

Only a few counts were recorded for this clonotype. The chain carries TRBV4-3 and TRBJ2-7; maybe TRBD2 (5 bases). V lost 0 bases to trimming and J lost 2 bases, with 14 bases between them. CDR1 is LGHNA and CDR2 is YSLEER in the germline V gene. This CDR3 is built from 16 residues. CDR3 residues: CASSQDASLRAYEQYF. The CDR3 DNA sequence: TGCGCCAGCAGCCAAGATGCGTCTTTGCGGGCCTACGAGCAGTACTTC.

This clonotype came up a few times. The gene calls are TRBV28 and TRBJ2-7; TRBD1 matches at 7 bases. The germline CDR1 and CDR2 sequences are MDHEN and SYDVKM. V was clipped by 6 bases and J by 4 bases; unmatched bases: 12. The CDR3 spans 15 residues. The CDR3, as DNA: TGTGCCAGCAGGGAAAGACAGGGATGGAGTTACGAGCAGTACTTC. It encodes CASRERQGWSYEQYF.

This clonotype has just one count. The genes are TRBV20-1 and TRBJ2-2; D uncertain. Germline CDR1 is DFQATT and CDR2 is SNEGSKA (reference sequence). The V end was cut by 0 bases, the J end by 4 bases, with 12 bases between. This CDR3 contains 15 residues. The CDR3, as DNA: TGCAGTGCTAGAGATCCCGGAACCTCCACCGGGGAGCTGTTTTTT. It yields the protein CSARDPGTSTGELFF.

This clonotype was found a few times. The V call is TRBV27, the J call TRBJ1-2, with 7 bases fitting TRBD1. Germline assignment: CDR1 MNHEY and CDR2 SMNVEV (reference sequence). V gave up 5 bases and J gave up 4 bases; unmatched junction bases: 4. The CDR3 runs to 13 residues. The CDR3 loop is CASSRDSSYGYTF. CDR3 sequence (DNA): TGTGCCAGCAGTCGGGACAGTAGCTATGGCTACACCTTC.